This T cell receptor beta chain was found in a study of blood T cells in healthy people across ages. V lost 6 bases, J lost 5 bases, and 11 bases stayed unmatched. The CDR3 is 15 amino acids. Healthy Caucasians from Russia aged about 6 to 100 served as donors. A second about 6 to 12 cycle PCR used barcoded and J-beta primers. Every cDNA was tagged by a template-switch adaptor with 12 random nucleotides. In TCRdb, the 5' RACE reads were re-called with MiXCR into one record per CDR3 protein. Of 450,000 to 700,000 distinct CDR3 sequences in the sample, 25% to 30% were seen once. Findings and caveats of the study: There was no known CMV status for donors, so expanded clonotype changes were possibly confounded. Per million T cells, the diversity of TCR beta decreased roughly linearly as age advanced.

This clonotype has a handful of counts. Its antigen is unidentified. V is TRBV12-3 or TRBV12-4 and J is TRBJ2-5; 8 nucleotides agree with TRBD2. Material: blood. The sequence came from a woman between 65 and 79 years old in good health. As DNA, the CDR3 is TGTGCCAGCAGCCCGTTGGGACTAGATGGGGAGACCCAGTACTTC. Residues: CASSPLGLDGETQYF.